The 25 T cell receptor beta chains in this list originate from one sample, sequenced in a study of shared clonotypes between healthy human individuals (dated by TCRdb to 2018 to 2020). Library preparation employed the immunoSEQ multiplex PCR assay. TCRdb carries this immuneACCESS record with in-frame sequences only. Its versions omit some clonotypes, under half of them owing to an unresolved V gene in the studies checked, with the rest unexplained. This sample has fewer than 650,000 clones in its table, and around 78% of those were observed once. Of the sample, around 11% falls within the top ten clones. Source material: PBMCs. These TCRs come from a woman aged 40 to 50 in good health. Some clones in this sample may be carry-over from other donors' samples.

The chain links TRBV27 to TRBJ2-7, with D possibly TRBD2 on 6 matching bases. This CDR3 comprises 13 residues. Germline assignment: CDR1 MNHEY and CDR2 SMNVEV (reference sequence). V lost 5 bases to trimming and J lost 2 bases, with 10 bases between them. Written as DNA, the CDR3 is TGTGCCAGCAGTAGCGGGTCAACCTACGAGCAGTACTTC. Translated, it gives CASSSGSTYEQYF.

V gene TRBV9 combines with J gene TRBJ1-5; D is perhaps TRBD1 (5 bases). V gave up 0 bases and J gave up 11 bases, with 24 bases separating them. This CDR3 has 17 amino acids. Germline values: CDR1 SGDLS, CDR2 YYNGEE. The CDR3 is CASSVGVGGRYEGAQHF. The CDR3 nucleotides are TGTGCCAGCAGCGTAGGGGTCGGGGGACGCTATGAAGGGGCCCAGCATTTT.

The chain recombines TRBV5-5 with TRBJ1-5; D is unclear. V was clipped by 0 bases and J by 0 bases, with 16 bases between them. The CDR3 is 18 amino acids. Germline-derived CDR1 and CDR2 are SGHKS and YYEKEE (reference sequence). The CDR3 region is CASSLEVVTLGSNQPQHF. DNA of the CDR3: TGTGCCAGCAGCTTGGAGGTAGTGACCTTGGGTAGCAATCAGCCCCAGCATTTT. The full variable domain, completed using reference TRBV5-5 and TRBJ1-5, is DAGVTQSPTHLIKTRGQQVTLRCSPISGHKSVSWYQQVLGQGPQFIFQYYEKEERGRGNFPDRFSARQFPNYSSELNVNALLLGDSALYLCASSLEVVTLGSNQPQHFGDGTRLSIL.

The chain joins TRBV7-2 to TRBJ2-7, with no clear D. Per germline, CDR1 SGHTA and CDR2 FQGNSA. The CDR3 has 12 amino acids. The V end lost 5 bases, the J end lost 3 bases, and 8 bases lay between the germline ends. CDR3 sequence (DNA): TGTGCCAGCAGCACTTACAGCTACGAGCAGTACTTC. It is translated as CASSTYSYEQYF. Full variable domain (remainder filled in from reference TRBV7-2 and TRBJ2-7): GAGVSQSPSNKVTEKGKDVELRCDPISGHTALYWYRQSLGQGLEFLIYFQGNSAPDKSGLPSDRFSAERTGGSVSTLTIQRTQQEDSAVYLCASSTYSYEQYFGPGTRLTVT.

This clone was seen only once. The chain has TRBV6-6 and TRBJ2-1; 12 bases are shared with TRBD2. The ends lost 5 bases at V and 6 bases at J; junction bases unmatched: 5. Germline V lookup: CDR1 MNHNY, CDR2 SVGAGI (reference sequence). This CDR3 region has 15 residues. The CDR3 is CASSIGLAGTNEQFF. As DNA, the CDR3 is TGTGCCAGCAGTATCGGACTAGCGGGGACCAATGAGCAGTTCTTC.

The CDR3 here is CASSLSAESYEQYF. Written as DNA, the CDR3 is TGTGCCAGCAGTTTATCGGCAGAATCCTACGAGCAGTACTTC. J is TRBJ2-7 and V is TRBV27, with no clear D. The ends were cut back, 0 bases at V and 1 base at J, with 7 bases in the middle. The CDR3 is 14 amino acids. The germline gives CDR1 MNHEY, CDR2 SMNVEV (reference sequence).

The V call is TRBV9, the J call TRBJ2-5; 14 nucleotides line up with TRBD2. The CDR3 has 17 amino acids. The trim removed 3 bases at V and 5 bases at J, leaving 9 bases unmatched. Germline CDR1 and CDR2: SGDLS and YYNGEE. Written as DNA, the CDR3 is TGTGCCAGCAGCGCACGACTAGCGGGAGGGCAAATCGAGACCCAGTACTTC. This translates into CASSARLAGGQIETQYF.

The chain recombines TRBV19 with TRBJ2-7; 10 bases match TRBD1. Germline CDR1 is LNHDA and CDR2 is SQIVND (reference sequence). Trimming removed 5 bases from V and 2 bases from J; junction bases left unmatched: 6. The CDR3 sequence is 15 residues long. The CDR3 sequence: CASSGRGQGAYEQYF. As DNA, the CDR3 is TGTGCCAGTAGTGGTCGTGGACAGGGGGCCTACGAGCAGTACTTC. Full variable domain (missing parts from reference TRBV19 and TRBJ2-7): DGGITQSPKYLFRKEGQNVTLSCEQNLNHDAMYWYRQDPGQGLRLIYYSQIVNDFQKGDIAEGYSVSREKKESFPLTVTSAQKNPTAFYLCASSGRGQGAYEQYFGPGTRLTVT.

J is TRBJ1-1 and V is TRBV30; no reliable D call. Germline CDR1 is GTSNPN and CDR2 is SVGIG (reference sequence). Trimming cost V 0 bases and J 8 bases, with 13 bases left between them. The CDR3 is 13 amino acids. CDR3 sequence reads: CAWSVLVRGEAFF. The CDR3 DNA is TGTGCCTGGAGTGTGTTGGTACGGGGAGAAGCTTTCTTT.

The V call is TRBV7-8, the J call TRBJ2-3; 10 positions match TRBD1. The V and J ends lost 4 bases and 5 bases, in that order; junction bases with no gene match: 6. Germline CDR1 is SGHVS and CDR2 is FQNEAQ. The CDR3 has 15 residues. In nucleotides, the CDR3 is TGTGCCAGCAGCTCAACGGGACAGGGGATAGATACGCAGTATTTT. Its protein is CASSSTGQGIDTQYF.

CDR3 coding DNA: TGTGCCAGCAGCAAAGGACGGACAGGGGGCCACGAGCAGTACTTC. Its protein product is CASSKGRTGGHEQYF. The chain couples TRBV21-1 to TRBJ2-7; no DNA check was done on the table's D call, TRBD1. TRBV21-1 is a recognized pseudogene. The CDR3 extends over 15 amino acids.

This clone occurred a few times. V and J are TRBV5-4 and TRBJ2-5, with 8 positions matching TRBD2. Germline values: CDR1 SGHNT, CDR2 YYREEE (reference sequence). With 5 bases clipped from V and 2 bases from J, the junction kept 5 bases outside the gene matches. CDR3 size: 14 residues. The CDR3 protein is CASRTSGRQETQYF. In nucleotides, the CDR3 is TGTGCCAGCAGGACCAGCGGGAGACAAGAGACCCAGTACTTC.

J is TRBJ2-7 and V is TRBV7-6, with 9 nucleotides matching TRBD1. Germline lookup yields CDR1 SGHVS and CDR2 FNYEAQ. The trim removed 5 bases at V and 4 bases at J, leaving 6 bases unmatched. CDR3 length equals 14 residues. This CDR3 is CASSLGQGLYEQYF. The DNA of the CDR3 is TGTGCCAGCAGCCTAGGACAGGGGTTATACGAGCAGTACTTC.

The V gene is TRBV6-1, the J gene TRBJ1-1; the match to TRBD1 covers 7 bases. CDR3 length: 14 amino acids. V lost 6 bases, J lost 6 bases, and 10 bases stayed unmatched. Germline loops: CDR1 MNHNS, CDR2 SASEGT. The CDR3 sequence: CASRETGAVSEAFF. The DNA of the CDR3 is TGTGCCAGCAGGGAAACAGGGGCAGTCTCTGAAGCTTTCTTT.

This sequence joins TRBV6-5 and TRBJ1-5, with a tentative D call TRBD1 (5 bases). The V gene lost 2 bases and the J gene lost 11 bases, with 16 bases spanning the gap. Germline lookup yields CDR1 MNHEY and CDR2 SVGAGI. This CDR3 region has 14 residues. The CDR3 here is CASSYDGRQGAQHF. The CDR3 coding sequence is TGTGCCAGCAGTTACGACGGACGGCAAGGGGCCCAGCATTTT.

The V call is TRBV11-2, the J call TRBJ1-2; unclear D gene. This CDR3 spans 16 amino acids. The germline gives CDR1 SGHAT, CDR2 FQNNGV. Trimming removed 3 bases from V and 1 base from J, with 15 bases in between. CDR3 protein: CASSLGRARINYGYTF. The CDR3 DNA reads TGTGCCAGCAGCTTGGGCAGAGCGAGAATTAACTATGGCTACACCTTC.

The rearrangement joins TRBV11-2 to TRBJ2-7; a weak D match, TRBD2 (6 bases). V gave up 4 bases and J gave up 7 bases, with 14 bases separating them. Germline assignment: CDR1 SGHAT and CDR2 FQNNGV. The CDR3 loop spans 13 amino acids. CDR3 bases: TGTGCCAGCAGCTACCCGGGACTCGGTGAGCAGTACTTC. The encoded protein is CASSYPGLGEQYF.

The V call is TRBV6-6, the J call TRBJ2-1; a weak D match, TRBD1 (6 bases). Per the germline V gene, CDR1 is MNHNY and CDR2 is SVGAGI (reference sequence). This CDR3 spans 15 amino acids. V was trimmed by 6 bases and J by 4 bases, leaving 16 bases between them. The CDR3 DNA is TGTGCCAGCAGGACACAGGGCTTTCGGTACAATGAGCAGTTCTTC. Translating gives CASRTQGFRYNEQFF.

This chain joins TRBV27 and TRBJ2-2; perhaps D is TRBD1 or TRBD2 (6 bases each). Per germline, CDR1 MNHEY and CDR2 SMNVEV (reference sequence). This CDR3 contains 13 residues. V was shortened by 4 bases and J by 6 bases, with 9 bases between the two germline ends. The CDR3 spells CASSWGAPGELFF. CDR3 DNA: TGTGCCAGCAGTTGGGGGGCTCCCGGGGAGCTGTTTTTT.

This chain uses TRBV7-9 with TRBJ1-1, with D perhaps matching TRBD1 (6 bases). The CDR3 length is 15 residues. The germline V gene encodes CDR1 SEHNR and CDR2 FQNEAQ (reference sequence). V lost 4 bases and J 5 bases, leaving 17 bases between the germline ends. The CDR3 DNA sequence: TGTGCCAGCAGCTCCCCATCAGGGACATGGACTGAAGCTTTCTTT. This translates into CASSSPSGTWTEAFF. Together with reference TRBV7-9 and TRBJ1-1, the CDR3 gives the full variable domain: DTGVSQNPRHKITKRGQNVTFRCDPISEHNRLYWYRQTLGQGPEFLTYFQNEAQLEKSRLLSDRFSAERPKGSFSTLEIQRTEQGDSAMYLCASSSPSGTWTEAFFGQGTRLTVV.

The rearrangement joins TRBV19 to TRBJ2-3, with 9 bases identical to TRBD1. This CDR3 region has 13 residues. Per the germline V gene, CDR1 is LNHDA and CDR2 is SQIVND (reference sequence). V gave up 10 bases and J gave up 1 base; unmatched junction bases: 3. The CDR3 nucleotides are TGTGCCACCCGGGACAGGGGCACAGATACGCAGTATTTT. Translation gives CATRDRGTDTQYF.

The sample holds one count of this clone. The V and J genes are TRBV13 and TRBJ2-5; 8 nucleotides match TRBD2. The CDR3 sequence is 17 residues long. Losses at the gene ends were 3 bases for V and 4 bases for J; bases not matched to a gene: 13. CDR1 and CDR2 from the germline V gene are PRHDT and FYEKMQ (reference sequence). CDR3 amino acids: CASSFSQGTRGSETQYF. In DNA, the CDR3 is TGTGCCAGCAGCTTCTCCCAAGGGACTAGAGGGTCAGAGACCCAGTACTTC. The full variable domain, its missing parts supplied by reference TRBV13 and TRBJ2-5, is AAGVIQSPRHLIKEKRETATLKCYPIPRHDTVYWYQQGPGQDPQFLISFYEKMQSDKGSIPDRFSAQQFSDYHSELNMSSLELGDSALYFCASSFSQGTRGSETQYFGPGTRLLVL.

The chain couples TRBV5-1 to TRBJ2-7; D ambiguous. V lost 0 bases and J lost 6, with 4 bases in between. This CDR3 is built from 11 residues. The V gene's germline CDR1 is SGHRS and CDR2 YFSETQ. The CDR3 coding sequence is TGCGCCAGCAGCTTGGCCAGCGAGCAGTACTTC. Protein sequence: CASSLASEQYF.

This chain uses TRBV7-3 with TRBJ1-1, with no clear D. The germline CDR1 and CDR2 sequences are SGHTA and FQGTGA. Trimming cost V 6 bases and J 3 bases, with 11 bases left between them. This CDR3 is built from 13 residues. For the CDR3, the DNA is TGTGCCAGCAGGGTAGCGCGCGACACTGAAGCTTTCTTT. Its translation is CASRVARDTEAFF.

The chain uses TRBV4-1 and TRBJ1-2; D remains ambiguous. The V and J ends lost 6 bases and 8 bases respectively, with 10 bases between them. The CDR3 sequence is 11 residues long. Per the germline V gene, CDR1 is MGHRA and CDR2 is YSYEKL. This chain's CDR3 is CASRVGIGYTF. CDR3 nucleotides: TGCGCCAGCAGAGTTGGGATCGGCTACACCTTC.